These 2 T cell receptor beta chains were all obtained from the same sample, sequenced in a study of beta chain features in type 1 diabetes. Every isolated RNA sample was fully reverse transcribed, so sequencing captured expressed TCRB transcripts. Produced via immunoSEQ multiplex PCR; TCRdb's table is partial and in-frame only. The data show 450,000 to 600,000 clones, with about 32% seen just once and around 0.065% held by the top ten. Sequencing input: naive CD4+ T cells from blood. The receptors derive from a man younger than 30 in good health.

This clone was picked up a small number of times. J is TRBJ2-1 and V is TRBV4-1; D is unresolved. Germline-derived CDR1 and CDR2 are MGHRA and YSYEKL. The CDR3 is 12 residues long. V lost 1 base, J lost 6 bases, and 4 bases lay in between. Written as DNA, the CDR3 is TGCGCCAGCAGCCAAGTAAGCAATGAGCAGTTCTTC. Residues: CASSQVSNEQFF.

This clone was counted only a few times. The rearrangement links TRBV20-1 to TRBJ2-1; D possibly matches TRBD1 or TRBD2 (5 bases each). CDR3 length: 11 residues. Germline V gives CDR1 DFQATT, CDR2 SNEGSKA (reference sequence). V lost 3 bases, J lost 11 bases, and 11 bases lay in between. The CDR3 nucleotides read TGCAGTGCTAGGGATACGGGACAGCAGTTCTTC. It yields the protein CSARDTGQQFF.